The 4 T cell receptor beta chains reported below all come from one sample, sequenced in a study of beta chain features in type 1 diabetes. Every isolated RNA sample was fully reverse transcribed, so sequencing captured expressed TCRB transcripts. The assay was immunoSEQ multiplex PCR, and TCRdb's table has in-frame clones only and misses some. The table shows 600,000 to 750,000 clones, with around 12% occurring only once. These receptors' targets are unknown. Study conclusions and caveats: The study found moderately but significantly shorter TCRB CDR3s in all four CD4+ subsets of Type 1 diabetes patients.

Sequenced input: naive CD4+ T cells from blood. These receptors were collected from a man younger than 45 with type 1 diabetes.

The chain couples TRBV6-5 to TRBJ2-2; maybe TRBD1 (5 bases). CDR3 length: 14 residues. V was clipped by 6 bases and J by 6 bases, with 14 bases between them. Germline-derived CDR1 and CDR2 are MNHEY and SVGAGI. CDR3 sequence: CASRPRVDPGELFF. CDR3 in DNA: TGTGCCAGCAGGCCCAGGGTTGATCCCGGGGAGCTGTTTTTT.

In this sample, this clone turned up a few times. J is TRBJ2-3 and V is TRBV7-9, with D hard to call. This CDR3 spans 14 amino acids. CDR1 and CDR2 (germline): SEHNR, FQNEAQ (reference sequence). The V gene lost 4 bases and the J gene lost 1 base, with 9 bases spanning the gap. The DNA for the CDR3 is TGTGCCAGCAGCTCCGGGTTTGGCACAGATACGCAGTATTTT. Amino acids: CASSSGFGTDTQYF.

CDR3 sequence: CASSVAMGAYYNSPLHF. In DNA, the CDR3 is TGTGCCAGCAGCGTAGCTATGGGGGCCTACTATAATTCACCCCTCCACTTT. The chain carries TRBV9 and TRBJ1-6; D is possibly TRBD1 (6 bases). With 0 bases removed from V and 3 bases from J, the gap between germline ends came to 13 bases. Germline loops: CDR1 SGDLS, CDR2 YYNGEE. The CDR3 runs 17 residues.

The rearrangement uses TRBV5-1 and TRBJ1-5; tentatively, D is TRBD1 (6 bases). Between the trimmed V and J ends, which lost 0 bases and 8 bases, there was a span of 15 bases. The CDR3 is made up of 15 amino acids. Germline V gene lookup returns CDR1 SGHRS and CDR2 YFSETQ. The CDR3 protein is CASSLAGASGEPQHF. The CDR3 DNA sequence: TGCGCCAGCAGCTTGGCAGGGGCCTCCGGGGAGCCCCAGCATTTT.